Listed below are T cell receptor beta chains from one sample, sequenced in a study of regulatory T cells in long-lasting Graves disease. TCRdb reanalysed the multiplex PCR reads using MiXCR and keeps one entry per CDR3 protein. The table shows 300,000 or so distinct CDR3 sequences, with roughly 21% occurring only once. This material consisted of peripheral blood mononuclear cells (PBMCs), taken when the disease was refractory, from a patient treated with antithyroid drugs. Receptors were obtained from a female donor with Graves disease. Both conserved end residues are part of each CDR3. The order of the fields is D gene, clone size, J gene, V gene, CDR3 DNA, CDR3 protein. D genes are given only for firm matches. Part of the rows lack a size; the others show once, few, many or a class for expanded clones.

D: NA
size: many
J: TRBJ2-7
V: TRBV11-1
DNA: TGTGCCAGCAGCTTAGATTACAGCTTCTCCTACGAGCAGTACTTC
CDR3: CASSLDYSFSYEQYF

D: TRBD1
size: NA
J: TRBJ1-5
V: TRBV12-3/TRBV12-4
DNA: TGTGCCAGCAGTTTTCAGGGGGACAATCAGCCCCAGCATTTT
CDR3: CASSFQGDNQPQHF

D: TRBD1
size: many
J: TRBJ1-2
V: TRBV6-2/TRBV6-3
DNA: TGTGCCAGCAGTTACTCGGGGACAGCTAACTATGGCTACACCTTC
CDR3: CASSYSGTANYGYTF

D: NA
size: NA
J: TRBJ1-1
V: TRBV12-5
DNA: TGTGCTAGTGGTTTGGTATTACATAGGGAGAACACTGAAGCTTTCTTT
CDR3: CASGLVLHRENTEAFF

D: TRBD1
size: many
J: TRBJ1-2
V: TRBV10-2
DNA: TGCGCCAGCAGTGTGACGGGACAGGGAGGCTATGGCTACACCTTC
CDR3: CASSVTGQGGYGYTF

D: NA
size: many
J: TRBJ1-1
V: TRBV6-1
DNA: TGTGCCAGCACGGGGGGCGTGTACACTGAAGCTTTCTTT
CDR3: CASTGGVYTEAFF

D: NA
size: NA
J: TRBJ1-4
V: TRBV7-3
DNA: TGTGCCAGCAGCCCGATCTTAAACGGGACCGTACTTGAAAAACTGTTTTTT
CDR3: CASSPILNGTVLEKLFF

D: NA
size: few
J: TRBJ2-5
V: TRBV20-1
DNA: TGCAGTGCTAGAGATCTGAGATTACAAGAGACCCAGTACTTC
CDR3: CSARDLRLQETQYF

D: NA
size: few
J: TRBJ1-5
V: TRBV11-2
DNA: TGTGCCAGCAGCCGCAGGAGGGGTGGCAATCAGCCCCAGCATTTT
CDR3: CASSRRRGGNQPQHF

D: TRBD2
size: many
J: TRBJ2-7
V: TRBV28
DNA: TGTGCCAGCACCCCGGGGGGGCAACTTTCCTACGAGCAGTACTTC
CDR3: CASTPGGQLSYEQYF

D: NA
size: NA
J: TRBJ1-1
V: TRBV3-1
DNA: TGTGCCAGCAGCCAAGAATTCAGGGGACCCATGAACACTGAAGCTTTCTTT
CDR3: CASSQEFRGPMNTEAFF

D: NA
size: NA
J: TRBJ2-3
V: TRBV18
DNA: TGTGCCAGCTCACCAGACAGTAGCACAGATACGCAGTATTTT
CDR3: CASSPDSSTDTQYF

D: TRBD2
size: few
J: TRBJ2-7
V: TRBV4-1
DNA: TGTGCCAGCAGCCAGTCCCCGTTGGTCCTAGCGGGAGTTTACGAGCAGTACTTC
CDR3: CASSQSPLVLAGVYEQYF

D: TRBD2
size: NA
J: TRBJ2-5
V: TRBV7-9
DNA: TGTGCCAGCAGCTGGAGGATACTAGCGGGGGCCGGCGAGACCCAGTACTTC
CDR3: CASSWRILAGAGETQYF

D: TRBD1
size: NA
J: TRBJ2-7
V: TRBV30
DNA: TGTGCCTGGGGCCAGGGACAGGTTTTTTACGAGCAGTACTTC
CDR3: CAWGQGQVFYEQYF

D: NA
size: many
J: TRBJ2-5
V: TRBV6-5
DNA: TGTGCCAGCAGTTACTGGGCTAGCAAAGAGACCCAGTACTTC
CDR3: CASSYWASKETQYF

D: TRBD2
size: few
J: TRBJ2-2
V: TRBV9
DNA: TGTGCCAGCAGCGGGACTAGCTCCGGGGAGCTGTTTTTT
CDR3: CASSGTSSGELFF

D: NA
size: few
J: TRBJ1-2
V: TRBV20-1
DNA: TGCAGTGTTCTTGGACAGACCGAGTATGGCTACACCTTC
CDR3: CSVLGQTEYGYTF

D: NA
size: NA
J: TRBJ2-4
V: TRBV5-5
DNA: TGTGCCAGCAGCTTGGATGACTCCGGGTTGGTAAACATTCAGTACTTC
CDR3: CASSLDDSGLVNIQYF

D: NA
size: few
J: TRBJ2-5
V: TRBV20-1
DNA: TGCAGTGCCAGACACGTAAGACAAGAGACCCAGTACTTC
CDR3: CSARHVRQETQYF

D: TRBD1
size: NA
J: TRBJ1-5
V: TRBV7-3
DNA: TGTGCCGGGGACCGTCACAGGGGACATCAGCCCCAGCATTTT
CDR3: CAGDRHRGHQPQHF

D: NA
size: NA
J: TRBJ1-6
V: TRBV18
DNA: TGTGCCAGCTCTCTACAACACGGTTCCTATAATTCACCCCTCCACTTT
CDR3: CASSLQHGSYNSPLHF

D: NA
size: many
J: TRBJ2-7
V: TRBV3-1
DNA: TGTGCCAGCAGCCCAGGGATCGAGCAGTACTTC
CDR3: CASSPGIEQYF

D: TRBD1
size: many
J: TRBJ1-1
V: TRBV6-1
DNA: TGTGCCAGCAACACAGGGGGAACGAACGTTGAAGCTTTCTTT
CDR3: CASNTGGTNVEAFF

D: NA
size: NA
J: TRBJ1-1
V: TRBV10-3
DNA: TGTGCCATCAGGAGCGGGGATCATGTAGAAGCTTTCTTT
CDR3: CAIRSGDHVEAFF

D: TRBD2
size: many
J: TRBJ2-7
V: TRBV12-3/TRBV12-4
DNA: TGTGCCAGCAGTCCGGGACTAGTCTACGAGCAGTACTTC
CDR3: CASSPGLVYEQYF

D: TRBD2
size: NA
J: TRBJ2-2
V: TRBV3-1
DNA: TGTGCCAGCAGCCTCGGACTAGCGGGGGCCCGGGTCACCGGGGAGCTGTTTTTT
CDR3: CASSLGLAGARVTGELFF

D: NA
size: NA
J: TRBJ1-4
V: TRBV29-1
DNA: TGCAGCGTGAAGGACACGAGGGGTGAAAAACTGTTTTTT
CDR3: CSVKDTRGEKLFF

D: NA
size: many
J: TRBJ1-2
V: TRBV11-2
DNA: TGTGCCAGCAGCTACCCACACGGACCCTATGGCTACACCTTC
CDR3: CASSYPHGPYGYTF

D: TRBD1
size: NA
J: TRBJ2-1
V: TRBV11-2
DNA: TGTGCCAGCAGCTCAGACAGGGACAATGAGCAGTTCTTC
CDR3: CASSSDRDNEQFF

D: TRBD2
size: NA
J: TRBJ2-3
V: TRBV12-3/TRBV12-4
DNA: TGTGCCAGCAGTTATAGCGGGGACGCAGATACGCAGTATTTT
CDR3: CASSYSGDADTQYF